The 13 T cell receptor beta chains below all came from one sample that was sequenced in a study of cytomegalovirus exposure and HLA in healthy donors. The PCR ran on 60 Vbeta and 13 Jbeta primers. Clones were sequenced by immunoSEQ multiplex PCR, and TCRdb holds only the in-frame ones, with some missing. The data hold 170,000 or so clones, with roughly 80% observed a single time. Sample: PBMCs. All receptors come from a boy aged 5-17 years in good health and CMV-seronegative.

The chain uses TRBV9 and TRBJ1-2, with a possible D match to TRBD1 (5 bases). From germline, CDR1 is SGDLS and CDR2 YYNGEE. The CDR3 runs to 16 residues. The V and J ends lost 4 bases and 6 bases respectively, with 22 bases between them. CDR3 DNA: TGTGCCAGCAGCTTTGTTCAGGGCCCCCTAGGGAATGGCTACACCTTC. Translated, it gives CASSFVQGPLGNGYTF.

The chain is built from TRBV6-1 and TRBJ1-3; 8 nucleotides agree with TRBD1. Germline V gives CDR1 MNHNS, CDR2 SASEGT. The CDR3 contains 15 residues. V shed 3 bases and J 4 bases; nucleotides not matched to a gene: 5. This chain's CDR3 is CASSDQTGEGNTIYF. The CDR3 nucleotides are TGTGCCAGCAGTGATCAGACAGGGGAAGGAAACACCATATATTTT.

The chain is built from TRBV5-6 and TRBJ1-2; 9 bases align to TRBD1. J gave up 8 bases and V 3 bases, and 5 bases lay outside the gene matches. The CDR3 runs 13 residues. Germline assignment: CDR1 SGHDT and CDR2 YYEEEE. The CDR3 protein is CASSSPGTGGYTF. CDR3 coding DNA: TGTGCCAGCAGCTCCCCCGGGACAGGGGGCTACACCTTC. Variable domain in full (rest from reference TRBV5-6 and TRBJ1-2): DAGVTQSPTHLIKTRGQQVTLRCSPKSGHDTVSWYQQALGQGPQFIFQYYEEEERQRGNFPDRFSGHQFPNYSSELNVNALLLGDSALYLCASSSPGTGGYTFGSGTRLTVV.

The chain is built from TRBV5-6 and TRBJ1-2; no reliable D call. The CDR3 spans 15 residues. V was cut by 1 base and J by 8 bases, with 18 bases left in between. CDR1 SGHDT and CDR2 YYEEEE come from the germline V gene. The CDR3 sequence is CASSLSVIRLTGYTF. The CDR3 DNA reads TGTGCCAGCAGCTTGAGCGTTATACGGCTGACCGGCTACACCTTC.

This clone was found a few times. V is TRBV19 and J is TRBJ2-7, with D maybe TRBD2 (5 bases). Germline V gene lookup returns CDR1 LNHDA and CDR2 SQIVND (reference sequence). Trimming pared 0 bases from V and 7 bases from J, leaving 16 bases between. The CDR3 spans 15 residues. The CDR3 is CASSIEPDLLGEQYF. CDR3 sequence (DNA): TGTGCCAGTAGTATAGAACCGGACCTACTAGGAGAGCAGTACTTC.

V is TRBV7-2 and J is TRBJ1-1; D unclear. Trimming took 1 base from V and 3 from J, leaving 12 bases between them. Germline CDR1 reads SGHTA; CDR2 reads FQGNSA. This CDR3 comprises 15 residues. This CDR3 reads CASSLGASIDTEAFF. CDR3 nucleotides: TGTGCCAGCAGCTTAGGGGCCTCGATTGACACTGAAGCTTTCTTT.

The chain joins TRBV2 to TRBJ2-7; 9 nucleotides agree with TRBD1. The CDR3 is 15 amino acids. Germline loops: CDR1 SNHLY, CDR2 FYNNEI. After removal of 6 bases from V and 1 base from J, the junction contained 7 bases not matched to a gene. CDR3 sequence (DNA): TGTGCCAGCAGATTTCCCGGGACAGGGTCCTACGAGCAGTACTTC. Translated: CASRFPGTGSYEQYF.

V usage is TRBV27 and J usage is TRBJ1-1; D unclear. V was pared by 3 bases and J by 7 bases, with 6 bases between. The length of the CDR3 is 11 residues. Looked up from germline, CDR1 is MNHEY and CDR2 is SMNVEV (reference sequence). The CDR3 loop reads CASSFGVEAFF. As DNA, the CDR3 is TGTGCCAGCAGTTTCGGTGTTGAAGCTTTCTTT.

The chain carries TRBV29-1 and TRBJ2-5, with a tentative D call TRBD2 (6 bases). Germline CDR1 is SQVTM and CDR2 is ANQGSEA. Trimming removed 5 bases from V and 3 bases from J, with 22 bases in between. This CDR3 contains 16 residues. The DNA for the CDR3 is TGCAGCGTTCCCGCTCTAATCCGACTAGGTGAAGAGACCCAGTACTTC. This codes for CSVPALIRLGEETQYF.

V usage is TRBV4-1 and J usage is TRBJ2-5, with D possibly matching TRBD2 (6 bases). The germline CDR1 and CDR2 sequences are MGHRA and YSYEKL. V was trimmed by 5 bases and J by 5 bases, leaving 12 bases between them. The CDR3 length is 13 residues. The CDR3 loop reads CASSRLGGETQYF. The CDR3 DNA reads as TGCGCCAGCAGCAGACTAGGAGGGGAGACCCAGTACTTC.

Details on this clone: One end of the junction is discordant with germline, which a read error may explain. The chain has TRBV7-9 and TRBJ1-1, with unresolved D. This CDR3 has 11 amino acids. Per the germline V gene, CDR1 is SEHNR and CDR2 is FQNEAQ (reference sequence). As DNA, the CDR3 is TGTGCCAGCAGCCTCAACAGTGAAGCTTTCTTT. Amino acids: CASSLNSEAFF.

The chain has TRBV6-5 and TRBJ1-1; D gene unclear. Germline V lookup: CDR1 MNHEY, CDR2 SVGAGI. Trimming took 11 bases from V and 5 from J, leaving 12 bases between them. The CDR3 has 11 residues. CDR3 sequence (DNA): TGTGCCGTAGAAGGCGGGACTGAAGCTTTCTTT. It yields the protein CAVEGGTEAFF.

This clone occurred a few times. This chain connects TRBV9 to TRBJ1-3; the match to TRBD1 covers 8 bases. The CDR3 consists of 20 residues. CDR1 is SGDLS and CDR2 is YYNGEE in the germline V gene. Trimming removed 3 bases from V and 0 bases from J; junction bases left unmatched: 17. The CDR3 DNA reads TGTGCCAGCAGCGCAGTCCCCGGACAGGGCCTTTTGAGCTCTGGAAACACCATATATTTT. Its protein is CASSAVPGQGLLSSGNTIYF.